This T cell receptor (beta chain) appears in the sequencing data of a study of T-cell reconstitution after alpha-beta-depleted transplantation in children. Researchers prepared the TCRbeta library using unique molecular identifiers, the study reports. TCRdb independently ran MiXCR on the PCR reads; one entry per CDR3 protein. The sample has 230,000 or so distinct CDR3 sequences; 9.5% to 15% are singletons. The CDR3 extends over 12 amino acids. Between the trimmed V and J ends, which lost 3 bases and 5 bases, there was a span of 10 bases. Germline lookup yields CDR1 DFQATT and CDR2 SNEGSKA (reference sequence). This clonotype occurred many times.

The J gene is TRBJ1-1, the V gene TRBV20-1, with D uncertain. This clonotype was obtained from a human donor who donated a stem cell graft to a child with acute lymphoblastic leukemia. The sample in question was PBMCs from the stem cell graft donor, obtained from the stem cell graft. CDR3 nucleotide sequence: TGCAGTGCTAGCCCACTAGGGACTGAAGCTTTCTTT. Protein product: CSASPLGTEAFF.